Given below is one T cell receptor beta chain in context. Its matching antigen is unknown. The CDR3 is made up of 17 amino acids. The V and J ends lost 5 bases and 5 bases respectively, with 24 bases between them. Germline CDR1 reads LGHNA; CDR2 reads YNFKEQ. This sample was taken from a study of cytomegalovirus exposure and HLA in healthy donors. General study findings and limits: The study put 150 to 200 TCR beta chains on its list as cytomegalovirus-associated. Presence/absence analyses rested on an assumption that sequencing depth was roughly uniform across donors. Common viral pathogens seemed, in a later analysis, to connect with several of the most significant clusters. Most observed TCR sequences were rare, whereas some public TCRs were detected in many donors.

The PCR employed 60 Vbeta primers together with 13 Jbeta primers. Assay: immunoSEQ multiplex PCR; the TCRdb copy retains only in-frame clones and omits some. The sample yields approximately 100,000 clones, nearly 80% seen once. The chain is built from TRBV4-2 and TRBJ1-2; unclear D gene. The origin of this receptor is a man aged 60 to 75 in good health and CMV-seropositive. The sample consisted of PBMCs. CDR3 bases: TGTGCCAGCAGCACCCCCCTATTAGTAGAGGGAGGATATGGCTACACCTTC. Encoded protein: CASSTPLLVEGGYGYTF.